One sample yielded the 19 T cell receptor beta chains listed below, sequenced in a study of blood T cell repertoires in COVID-19. Assay: immunoSEQ multiplex PCR; the TCRdb copy retains only in-frame clones and omits some. Of about 130,000 clones in the sample, more than 75% were seen once. Sequenced: peripheral blood. These receptors all stem from a man in his sixties who had recovered from COVID-19.

The chain is built from TRBV5-4 and TRBJ1-2, with 8 bases matching TRBD1. Per the germline V gene, CDR1 is SGHNT and CDR2 is YYREEE (reference sequence). Unmatched junction bases numbered 11, after V lost 1 base and J lost 6 bases. The CDR3 consists of 16 residues. CDR3 amino acids: CASSLISGTGYNGYTF. The CDR3 DNA reads TGTGCCAGCAGCTTGATATCCGGGACAGGCTATAATGGCTACACCTTC.

The V and J genes are TRBV19 and TRBJ1-1; TRBD1 matches at 9 bases. This CDR3 is built from 16 residues. The J segment lost 2 bases and the V segment lost 5 bases, leaving 9 bases of the junction unmatched. Germline values: CDR1 LNHDA, CDR2 SQIVND (reference sequence). CDR3 sequence: CASSPWVGQGNTEAFF. In nucleotides, the CDR3 is TGTGCCAGTAGTCCCTGGGTGGGACAGGGAAACACTGAAGCTTTCTTT.

This chain uses TRBV4-3 with TRBJ1-2; D call uncertain. V lost 0 bases and J lost 4, with 12 bases in between. The germline V gene has CDR1 LGHNA and CDR2 YSLEER. The CDR3 extends over 15 amino acids. CDR3 DNA: TGCGCCAGCAGCCAAGACCCTATCGCCGTCTATGGCTACACCTTC. It translates to CASSQDPIAVYGYTF.

The V gene is TRBV27, the J gene TRBJ2-7, with TRBD1 matching over 10 bases. Germline V gives CDR1 MNHEY, CDR2 SMNVEV (reference sequence). CDR3 length: 15 residues. V lost 6 bases, J lost 3 bases, and 8 bases stayed unmatched. Here the CDR3 reads CASRWGQGSNYEQYF. The CDR3 DNA reads as TGTGCCAGCAGGTGGGGACAGGGGTCAAACTACGAGCAGTACTTC.

The chain uses TRBV7-2 and TRBJ2-1; D is ambiguous. CDR1 and CDR2 from the germline V gene are SGHTA and FQGNSA. The V and J ends lost 2 bases and 4 bases respectively, with 12 bases between them. There are 15 residues in the CDR3. As DNA, the CDR3 is TGTGCCAGCAGCTTAAAGACTGGGTCTTACAATGAGCAGTTCTTC. Protein: CASSLKTGSYNEQFF.

This chain joins TRBV7-9 and TRBJ1-4; D is perhaps TRBD1 (5 bases). Germline lookup yields CDR1 SEHNR and CDR2 FQNEAQ (reference sequence). The CDR3 loop spans 15 amino acids. Trimming took 7 bases from V and 5 from J, leaving 17 bases between them. The CDR3 sequence: CASTINQGGNEKLFF. The CDR3 coding sequence is TGTGCCAGCACCATAAACCAGGGAGGGAATGAAAAACTGTTTTTT.

This chain uses TRBV9 with TRBJ1-6; the D is unclear. V dropped 0 bases and J dropped 9 bases, with 7 bases sitting between them. Per the germline V gene, CDR1 is SGDLS and CDR2 is YYNGEE. CDR3 length: 13 residues. The CDR3 sequence: CASSVGEVSPLHF. The DNA of the CDR3 is TGTGCCAGCAGCGTAGGGGAGGTTTCACCCCTCCACTTT.

This clone has only a few counts. J is TRBJ1-4 and V is TRBV25-1; D is unresolved. This CDR3 has 14 residues. Germline CDR1 and CDR2: MGHDK and SYGVNS. V dropped 4 bases and J dropped 0 bases, with 6 bases sitting between them. The CDR3 sequence is CASSVAATNEKLFF. The CDR3 coding sequence is TGTGCCAGCAGTGTCGCAGCAACTAATGAAAAACTGTTTTTT.

The chain recombines TRBV11-2 with TRBJ2-1; perhaps TRBD1 as D (6 bases). The CDR3 has 15 residues. Germline V gives CDR1 SGHAT, CDR2 FQNNGV. The germline V and J ends were trimmed by 0 bases and 8 bases, with 14 bases remaining between them. In DNA form, the CDR3 reads TGTGCCAGCAGCTTAGATGGGGCGCAGGGGTATGAGCAGTTCTTC. Translating it yields CASSLDGAQGYEQFF.

V gene TRBV7-2 combines with J gene TRBJ2-2, with 7 bases identical to TRBD1. The V and J ends lost 2 bases and 4 bases, in that order; junction bases with no gene match: 7. In germline, CDR1 is SGHTA, CDR2 FQGNSA. The length of the CDR3 is 16 residues. The CDR3 loop reads CASSLRRGRGTGELFF. In DNA, the CDR3 is TGTGCCAGCAGCTTAAGAAGGGGGCGCGGCACCGGGGAGCTGTTTTTT.

The chain combines TRBV6-5 with TRBJ1-6; D may be TRBD1 (5 bases). Trimming left V 3 bases short and J 7 bases short, with 13 bases between. This CDR3 is built from 15 residues. Germline CDR1 reads MNHEY; CDR2 reads SVGAGI. This CDR3 reads CASSYNMGGNSPLHF. The CDR3 bases are TGTGCCAGCAGTTATAATATGGGGGGAAATTCACCCCTCCACTTT.

The chain joins TRBV6-5 to TRBJ2-7, with 13 positions matching TRBD2. CDR3 length: 16 residues. Trimming took 0 bases from V and 3 from J; bases not matched to a gene: 2. The germline CDR1 and CDR2 sequences are MNHEY and SVGAGI. CDR3 nucleotides: TGTGCCAGCAGTTACTCCGGGACTAGCGGGAACTACGAGCAGTACTTC. This gives the protein CASSYSGTSGNYEQYF.

The V call is TRBV7-2, the J call TRBJ2-5; 7 bases are a match to TRBD1. CDR3 length: 15 residues. V lost 8 bases to trimming and J lost 5 bases; unmatched junction nucleotides: 14. Germline V gene lookup returns CDR1 SGHTA and CDR2 FQGNSA. CDR3 bases: TGTGCCAGCGCTCCGGGACAGACATCTAGGGAGACCCAGTACTTC. Translating gives CASAPGQTSRETQYF.

This rearrangement joins TRBV5-1 to TRBJ1-1; 8 bases align to TRBD1. The CDR3 runs 14 residues. The ends lost 3 bases at V and 4 bases at J; junction bases unmatched: 5. Germline CDR1 SGHRS, CDR2 YFSETQ. The CDR3 protein is CASSWTGFGTEAFF. As DNA, the CDR3 is TGCGCCAGCAGCTGGACAGGGTTTGGCACTGAAGCTTTCTTT.

In its sample, this clone was seen a few times. This sequence joins TRBV25-1 and TRBJ1-2; 9 bases line up with TRBD1. J gave up 3 bases and V 0 bases, and 8 bases lay outside the gene matches. This CDR3 region has 17 residues. Germline V lookup: CDR1 MGHDK, CDR2 SYGVNS. The CDR3 coding sequence is TGTGCCAGCAGTGAATATGGGACCGGGACAGGGTACTATGGCTACACCTTC. It is translated as CASSEYGTGTGYYGYTF.

The rearrangement links TRBV19 to TRBJ2-5; D may be TRBD2 (6 bases). The CDR3 length is 13 residues. V shed 6 bases and J shed 4 bases, with 12 bases lying between them. CDR1 LNHDA and CDR2 SQIVND come from the germline V gene (reference sequence). CDR3 in DNA: TGTGCCAGTAGCTTTCCGGGACTAGAGACCCAGTACTTC. Translation: CASSFPGLETQYF. The variable domain in full, completed from reference TRBV19 and TRBJ2-5, reads DGGITQSPKYLFRKEGQNVTLSCEQNLNHDAMYWYRQDPGQGLRLIYYSQIVNDFQKGDIAEGYSVSREKKESFPLTVTSAQKNPTAFYLCASSFPGLETQYFGPGTRLLVL.

This clone was seen a few times. The chain employs TRBV6-5 and TRBJ1-1; no clear D. V lost 6 bases, J lost 3 bases, and 14 bases lay in between. The CDR3 sequence is 14 residues long. CDR1 is MNHEY and CDR2 is SVGAGI in the germline V gene. The CDR3 sequence is CASREDFRDTEAFF. The CDR3 DNA reads as TGTGCCAGCAGGGAGGACTTTAGGGACACTGAAGCTTTCTTT.

CDR3 nucleotide sequence: TGCGCCAGCAGCCCGTACCGGGACTCCCAATTCACAGATACGCAGTATTTT. Its protein product is CASSPYRDSQFTDTQYF. The gene calls are TRBV4-3 and TRBJ2-3, with D possibly TRBD2 on 6 matching bases. CDR3 length: 17 residues. V was cut by 4 bases and J by 2 bases, with 19 bases left in between. Germline V gives CDR1 LGHNA, CDR2 YSLEER.

This clone was seen only once. The chain is built from TRBV5-1 and TRBJ1-2; a weak D match, TRBD1 (6 bases). The CDR3 runs 15 residues. V shed 4 bases and J shed 4 bases, with 17 bases lying between them. Germline loops: CDR1 SGHRS, CDR2 YFSETQ. This CDR3 is CASSPRQEPGYGYTF. The DNA for the CDR3 is TGCGCCAGCAGCCCCAGACAGGAACCAGGCTATGGCTACACCTTC.